Below are 32 T cell receptor beta chains sequenced from a single sample in a study of T-cell reconstitution after alpha-beta-depleted transplantation in children. The library targeted TCRbeta and was prepared with unique molecular identifiers. MiXCR, applied by TCRdb to the PCR reads, yields one record per CDR3 protein. The data hold about 240,000 distinct CDR3 sequences, with around 12% observed a single time. The input for sequencing was PBMCs from the stem cell graft donor, taken from the stem cell graft. The receptors derive from a human donor who donated a stem cell graft to a child with acute lymphoblastic leukemia.

This clonotype was found many times. This CDR3 reads CASSWTQGNGLIYEQYF. The CDR3 nucleotides read TGTGCCAGCAGCTGGACGCAGGGCAATGGTTTAATCTACGAGCAGTACTTC. The V gene is TRBV12-3 or TRBV12-4, the J gene TRBJ2-7; tentative D call: TRBD1 (5 bases). The CDR3 spans 17 residues. Trimming cost V 6 bases and J 3 bases, with 24 bases left between them.

To note about this clonotype: Possible read error: a much larger clone is one base away. The J gene is TRBJ2-7, the V gene TRBV2; TRBD1 matches at 7 bases. Germline-derived CDR1 and CDR2 are SNHLY and FYNNEI. CDR3 length equals 12 residues. CDR3 region: CACRGTAYEQYF. The CDR3 region has the DNA TGTGCCTGCAGGGGGACAGCCTACGAGCAGTACTTC.

This chain links TRBV7-9 with TRBJ1-2, with a weak D call TRBD1 (6 bases). CDR3 size: 14 residues. V was pared by 5 bases and J by 7 bases, with 17 bases between. In germline, CDR1 is SEHNR, CDR2 FQNEAQ (reference sequence). DNA of the CDR3: TGTGCCAGCAGCCCCGTCGGGGGCGAAGGTGGCTACACCTTC. Encoded protein: CASSPVGGEGGYTF.

In its sample, this clonotype was seen many times. This rearrangement joins TRBV10-1 to TRBJ2-7, with TRBD1 matching 7 bases. Looked up from germline, CDR1 is WNHNN and CDR2 is SYGVQD (reference sequence). The length of the CDR3 is 15 residues. The trim removed 0 bases at V and 1 base at J, leaving 3 bases unmatched. The CDR3 DNA sequence: TGCGCCAGCAGTGAGTCGGGGGACAGATCCTACGAGCAGTACTTC. Translation gives CASSESGDRSYEQYF.

The genes are TRBV12-3 or TRBV12-4 and TRBJ1-2, with 7 nucleotides matching TRBD1. The CDR3 contains 15 residues. Trimming at V came to 6 bases and at J to 3 bases, leaving 10 bases not matched to a gene. The CDR3 loop is CASRPAGQIYYGYTF. The DNA of the CDR3 is TGTGCCAGCAGGCCGGCGGGACAGATTTACTATGGCTACACCTTC.

This clonotype was counted between two and nine times. The junction differs from germline at one of its ends, possibly a read error. V is TRBV5-1 and J is TRBJ2-6; 8 nucleotides align to TRBD1. The germline CDR1 and CDR2 sequences are SGHRS and YFSETQ. The CDR3 loop spans 16 amino acids. CDR3 protein: CASSLPGGSGANGLTF. The CDR3 region has the DNA TGCGCCAGCAGCCTACCAGGGGGCTCTGGGGCCAACGGCCTGACTTTC. Variable domain in full (rest from reference TRBV5-1 and TRBJ2-6): KAGVTQTPRYLIKTRGQQVTLSCSPISGHRSVSWYQQTPGQGLQFLFEYFSETQRNKGNFPGRFSGRQFSNSRSEMNVSTLELGDSALYLCASSLPGGSGANGLTFGAGSRLTVL.

The genes are TRBV20-1 and TRBJ2-3; possibly TRBD2 for D (5 bases). V lost 5 bases to trimming and J lost 4 bases, with 19 bases between them. Germline assignment: CDR1 DFQATT and CDR2 SNEGSKA (reference sequence). The CDR3 extends over 15 amino acids. CDR3: CSAGVLNEGPDTQYF. The CDR3 nucleotides are TGCAGTGCTGGGGTCCTAAACGAGGGCCCAGATACGCAGTATTTT.

With respect to this clonotype: This may arise from a read error, as a much more abundant clone is one base away. The V gene is TRBV5-5, the J gene TRBJ1-5; D is unresolved. The germline gives CDR1 SGHKS, CDR2 YYEKEE (reference sequence). The CDR3 is made up of 14 amino acids. Trimming left V 7 bases short and J 0 bases short, with 11 bases between. The CDR3 DNA reads TGTGCCAGCGCTCCCGTATATAGCAATCAGCCCCAGCATTTT. The encoded protein is CASAPVYSNQPQHF.

There are many counts of this clonotype. V gene TRBV3-1 combines with J gene TRBJ2-7, with D tentatively TRBD2 (5 bases). Trimming pared 7 bases from V and 1 base from J, leaving 23 bases between. Germline values: CDR1 LGHDT, CDR2 YNNKEL (reference sequence). This CDR3 comprises 17 residues. CDR3 amino acids: CASTNAGNGLISYEQYF. CDR3 bases: TGTGCCAGCACCAACGCGGGTAACGGGTTGATATCCTACGAGCAGTACTTC.

This clonotype was recorded many times. V usage is TRBV29-1 and J usage is TRBJ2-7; TRBD1 agrees at 9 bases. There are 14 residues in the CDR3. After removal of 7 bases from V and 5 bases from J, the junction contained 12 bases not matched to a gene. Per the germline V gene, CDR1 is SQVTM and CDR2 is ANQGSEA. The CDR3 loop is CSAQRGTGLNEQYF. In DNA, the CDR3 is TGCAGCGCACAAAGGGGGACAGGGCTCAACGAGCAGTACTTC.

V is TRBV20-1 and J is TRBJ1-1, with D unclear. The germline V and J ends were trimmed by 2 bases and 4 bases, with 11 bases remaining between them. The CDR3 runs to 13 residues. Germline-derived CDR1 and CDR2 are DFQATT and SNEGSKA (reference sequence). The CDR3 nucleotides are TGCAGTGCTAGATTCCACTTGGGCACTGAAGCTTTCTTT. This gives the protein CSARFHLGTEAFF.

This chain links TRBV20-1 with TRBJ1-1; 9 bases match TRBD1. The V gene's germline CDR1 is DFQATT and CDR2 SNEGSKA (reference sequence). After removal of 3 bases from V and 0 bases from J, the junction contained 14 bases not matched to a gene. This CDR3 region has 18 residues. The CDR3 coding sequence is TGCAGTGCTAGCAAAAAAGGACAGGGGTCAGACATGAACACTGAAGCTTTCTTT. Its protein product is CSASKKGQGSDMNTEAFF.

This clonotype was counted at least ten times. The V call is TRBV7-2, the J call TRBJ2-2, with 16 bases identical to TRBD2. The CDR3 has 17 amino acids. Losses at the gene ends were 1 base for V and 5 bases for J; bases not matched to a gene: 1. In germline, CDR1 is SGHTA, CDR2 FQGNSA. CDR3 sequence (DNA): TGTGCCAGCAGCTTAGTGGGACTAGCGGGGGGGACCGGGGAGCTGTTTTTT. It is translated as CASSLVGLAGGTGELFF.

This clonotype was detected many times. The CDR3 DNA reads as TGTGCCAGCAGTGAATCCCCGGGAGGGGCCAAAAACATTCAGTACTTC. Translated: CASSESPGGAKNIQYF. The gene calls are TRBV25-1 and TRBJ2-4; 8 nucleotides match TRBD2. V gave up 1 base and J gave up 1 base; unmatched junction bases: 3. This CDR3 is built from 16 residues. Germline V gives CDR1 MGHDK, CDR2 SYGVNS.

Regarding this clonotype: This may be a read error: a much more frequent sequence differs by one nucleotide. V and J are TRBV6-1 and TRBJ1-3; D is unresolved. The CDR3 extends over 14 amino acids. The germline V gene has CDR1 MNHNS and CDR2 SASEGT. The CDR3 bases are TGTGCCAGCAGGTCCCCCGGGGATCCAAGCACCATGTATTTT. Translated, it gives CASRSPGDPSTMYF.

This clonotype was seen at least ten times. J is TRBJ2-7 and V is TRBV4-3; D is possibly TRBD1 or TRBD2 (5 bases each). The germline V gene has CDR1 LGHNA and CDR2 YSLEER. V was cut by 1 base and J by 0 bases, with 13 bases left in between. The CDR3 consists of 16 residues. The CDR3 region is CASSQVKGPSSYEQYF. The CDR3 DNA sequence: TGCGCCAGCAGCCAAGTGAAGGGACCGAGCTCCTACGAGCAGTACTTC.

This clonotype was observed at least ten times. The chain carries TRBV14 and TRBJ1-4; D may be TRBD1 (6 bases). Germline V gene lookup returns CDR1 SGHDN and CDR2 FVKESK. This CDR3 is 15 amino acids long. V lost 4 bases to trimming and J lost 4 bases, with 13 bases between them. Here the CDR3 reads CASSRDRNNNEKLFF. CDR3 coding DNA: TGTGCCAGCAGCCGCGACAGGAACAATAATGAAAAACTGTTTTTT.

This sequence joins TRBV28 and TRBJ2-7, with D tentatively TRBD2 (6 bases). There are 15 residues in the CDR3. The ends were cut back, 6 bases at V and 0 bases at J, with 15 bases in the middle. The V gene's germline CDR1 is MDHEN and CDR2 SYDVKM. The CDR3 DNA reads as TGTGCCAGCAGGCTTACCCCGGGAGACTCCTACGAGCAGTACTTC. Translated: CASRLTPGDSYEQYF.

This clonotype has ten or more counts. The chain uses TRBV10-3 and TRBJ1-3; maybe TRBD1 (6 bases). The V and J ends lost 7 bases and 5 bases respectively, with 12 bases between them. CDR1 is ENHRY and CDR2 is SYGVKD in the germline V gene. There are 13 residues in the CDR3. CDR3 nucleotide sequence: TGTGCCATCACCCAGGGGCGGAGAAACACCATATATTTT. Its protein product is CAITQGRRNTIYF.

This clonotype was counted ten times or more. This chain joins TRBV5-4 and TRBJ2-1, with D perhaps TRBD1 or TRBD2 (6 bases each). The CDR3 extends over 15 amino acids. CDR1 is SGHNT, CDR2 YYREEE, per germline (reference sequence). Trimming cost V 4 bases and J 3 bases, with 14 bases left between them. CDR3: CASSRGQVFYNEQFF. The CDR3 coding sequence is TGTGCCAGCAGCCGGGGGCAGGTGTTCTACAATGAGCAGTTCTTC.

The chain combines TRBV9 with TRBJ1-1; no firm D call. V was shortened by 0 bases and J by 3 bases, with 12 bases between the two germline ends. From germline, CDR1 is SGDLS and CDR2 YYNGEE. This CDR3 contains 15 residues. CDR3 DNA: TGTGCCAGCAGCGTAGATCCAGGCTTGGACACTGAAGCTTTCTTT. It encodes CASSVDPGLDTEAFF.

This clonotype appeared many times. The chain links TRBV20-1 to TRBJ2-7; a possible D gene is TRBD1 (6 bases). Germline lookup yields CDR1 DFQATT and CDR2 SNEGSKA (reference sequence). V was shortened by 5 bases and J by 3 bases, with 14 bases between the two germline ends. The CDR3 is made up of 13 amino acids. For the CDR3, the DNA is TGCAGTGCTTTTGGACAGCCAAACTACGAGCAGTACTTC. Translation gives CSAFGQPNYEQYF.

This clonotype appeared many times. The chain is built from TRBV18 and TRBJ2-7, with D maybe TRBD2 (6 bases). Germline V gene lookup returns CDR1 KGHSH and CDR2 LQKENI. Trimming stripped 5 bases from V and 3 bases from J, with 11 bases between. This CDR3 spans 13 amino acids. The CDR3 protein is CASSTGTYYEQYF. CDR3 bases: TGTGCCAGCTCAACCGGGACTTACTACGAGCAGTACTTC.

The gene calls are TRBV7-2 and TRBJ2-1, with 8 bases matching TRBD2. Germline CDR1 SGHTA, CDR2 FQGNSA. V gave up 8 bases and J gave up 10 bases; unmatched junction bases: 4. The length of the CDR3 is 11 residues. In DNA form, the CDR3 reads TGTGCCAGCGGGGGCGGGGGGGAGCAGTTCTTC. Translating gives CASGGGGEQFF.

This clonotype was counted many times. The chain uses TRBV4-2 and TRBJ1-2; no firm D call. This CDR3 comprises 18 residues. Germline V gene lookup returns CDR1 LGHNA and CDR2 YNFKEQ. V lost 0 bases, J lost 4 bases, and 21 bases lay in between. The CDR3 loop reads CASSQDSRSTQSIYGYTF. The CDR3 DNA is TGTGCCAGCAGCCAAGATTCAAGGAGCACACAGTCTATCTATGGCTACACCTTC.

This clonotype was counted ten times or more. The chain joins TRBV5-1 to TRBJ2-7, with D possibly matching TRBD1 (7 bases). Trimming took 5 bases from V and 4 from J, leaving 16 bases between them. The CDR3 extends over 14 amino acids. CDR1 and CDR2 (germline): SGHRS, YFSETQ. The CDR3 DNA is TGCGCCAGCAGGCCGCGGAGGGGGCCTTACGAGCAGTACTTC. Its translation: CASRPRRGPYEQYF.

This clonotype has a count of ten or more. The chain combines TRBV2 with TRBJ1-2, with D possibly matching TRBD1 (5 bases). From germline, CDR1 is SNHLY and CDR2 FYNNEI. Trimming cost V 6 bases and J 8 bases, with 7 bases left between them. There are 10 residues in the CDR3. CDR3 nucleotide sequence: TGTGCCAGCAGGGGGGTCGGCTACACCTTC. Translating it yields CASRGVGYTF.

The chain couples TRBV6-1 to TRBJ2-5, with D possibly matching TRBD1 (5 bases). The CDR3 totals 13 residues. Trimming pared 6 bases from V and 1 base from J, leaving 9 bases between. Looked up from germline, CDR1 is MNHNS and CDR2 is SASEGT. Written as DNA, the CDR3 is TGTGCCAGCAGGGACAAAAGCCAAGAGACCCAGTACTTC. It is translated as CASRDKSQETQYF.

About this clonotype: This may come from a read error, since a much larger clone is one base off. The chain couples TRBV7-9 to TRBJ1-2; D might be TRBD1 (6 bases). The V end was cut by 5 bases, the J end by 10 bases, with 29 bases between. Germline CDR1 reads SEHNR; CDR2 reads FQNEAQ (reference sequence). This CDR3 contains 17 residues. CDR3 nucleotides: TGTGCCAGCAGCGCTTCGATGGGGACAACCAGTATATGGGCCTACACCTTC. Translated: CASSASMGTTSIWAYTF. The whole variable domain, remainder taken from reference TRBV7-9 and TRBJ1-2, is DTGVSQNPRHKITKRGQNVTFRCDPISEHNRLYWYRQTLGQGPEFLTYFQNEAQLEKSRLLSDRFSAERPKGSFSTLEIQRTEQGDSAMYLCASSASMGTTSIWAYTFGSGTRLTVV.

This clonotype was counted ten times or more. The chain is built from TRBV18 and TRBJ2-1, with TRBD1 matching 7 bases. CDR1 and CDR2 (germline): KGHSH, LQKENI. The J segment lost 5 bases and the V segment lost 3 bases, leaving 1 base of the junction unmatched. The CDR3 consists of 13 residues. The CDR3 DNA follows: TGTGCCAGCTCACCCACAGGGGACAATGAGCAGTTCTTC. Its protein product is CASSPTGDNEQFF.

For this clonotype: This may stem from a read error, because a much larger clone lies one nucleotide away. The CDR3 sequence is CAGLAGANTWELFF. CDR3 nucleotides: TGTGCTGGGCTAGCGGGGGCCAACACCTGGGAGCTGTTTTTT. The chain couples TRBV2 to TRBJ2-2; TRBD2 matches at 10 bases. This CDR3 has 14 residues. Germline loops: CDR1 SNHLY, CDR2 FYNNEI.

Here the CDR3 reads CASRGLAGDNEQYF. CDR3 DNA sequence: TGTGCCAGCAGGGGACTAGCGGGAGACAACGAGCAGTACTTC. This rearrangement joins TRBV12-3 or TRBV12-4 to TRBJ2-7, with 14 bases identical to TRBD2. Trimming cost V 6 bases and J 5 bases; bases outside gene matches: 3. CDR3 length: 14 residues.